Below are 14 T cell receptor beta chains sequenced from a single sample in a study of cytomegalovirus exposure and HLA in healthy donors. Researchers ran the PCR with 60 Vbeta and 13 Jbeta primers. Libraries were prepared by immunoSEQ multiplex PCR; TCRdb keeps only in-frame clonotypes and omits some of them. The repertoire holds around 150,000 clones, with more than 75% as singletons. The sequencing input was PBMCs. The receptor source for this set is a male donor in good health and CMV-seronegative.

This chain joins TRBV27 and TRBJ2-3, with D maybe TRBD1 (6 bases). The CDR3 loop spans 13 amino acids. Trimming pared 4 bases from V and 7 bases from J, leaving 12 bases between. CDR1 is MNHEY and CDR2 is SMNVEV in the germline V gene (reference sequence). The CDR3 coding sequence is TGTGCCAGCAGTTGGGGCAGGGGAAATACGCAGTATTTT. Residues: CASSWGRGNTQYF.

The chain combines TRBV7-9 with TRBJ1-1; D is uncertain. Deletions cut 1 base from V and 1 base from J, with 7 bases between. Germline CDR1 is SEHNR and CDR2 is FQNEAQ (reference sequence). The CDR3 has 14 amino acids. This CDR3 reads CASSLDSGNTEAFF. In DNA form, the CDR3 reads TGTGCCAGCAGCTTAGACAGTGGGAACACTGAAGCTTTCTTT. Based on the CDR3 plus reference TRBV7-9 and TRBJ1-1, the full variable domain is DTGVSQNPRHKITKRGQNVTFRCDPISEHNRLYWYRQTLGQGPEFLTYFQNEAQLEKSRLLSDRFSAERPKGSFSTLEIQRTEQGDSAMYLCASSLDSGNTEAFFGQGTRLTVV.

This sequence joins TRBV18 and TRBJ2-7, with D unresolved. CDR1 KGHSH and CDR2 LQKENI come from the germline V gene. V lost 6 bases to trimming and J lost 3 bases, with 9 bases between them. CDR3 length: 12 residues. CDR3 in DNA: TGTGCCAGCTCTCCCCCCAGCTACGAGCAGTACTTC. This sequence encodes CASSPPSYEQYF. Combining the CDR3 with reference TRBV18 and TRBJ2-7 gives the whole variable domain NAGVMQNPRHLVRRRGQEARLRCSPMKGHSHVYWYRQLPEEGLKFMVYLQKENIIDESGMPKERFSAEFPKEGPSILRIQQVVRGDSAAYFCASSPPSYEQYFGPGTRLTVT.

V and J are TRBV10-2 and TRBJ1-5; D is ambiguous. The CDR3 contains 13 residues. The V gene's germline CDR1 is WSHSY and CDR2 SAAADI. With 3 bases removed from V and 9 bases from J, the gap between germline ends came to 12 bases. The CDR3, as DNA: TGCGCCAGCAGTGACGGGTTTGGATCGCCCCAGCATTTT. Translating gives CASSDGFGSPQHF.

CDR3 residues: CASRTTGNDSPLHF. DNA of the CDR3: TGTGCCAGCAGGACGACAGGGAACGATTCACCCCTCCACTTT. The V call is TRBV7-2, the J call TRBJ1-6; 7 bases agree with TRBD1. With V trimmed by 6 bases and J by 8 bases, 7 bases remained unmatched. The CDR3 contains 14 residues. Germline-derived CDR1 and CDR2 are SGHTA and FQGNSA.

The chain joins TRBV6-5 to TRBJ2-2; TRBD2 matches at 9 bases. The CDR3 is 15 amino acids. The junction had 9 bases not matched to a gene; V was cut back by 6 bases and J by 7 bases. Germline CDR1 MNHEY, CDR2 SVGAGI. The CDR3 nucleotides read TGTGCCAGCAGCTCTGCGGGAGGGTCGGTCGGGGAGCTGTTTTTT. It specifies CASSSAGGSVGELFF.

The chain combines TRBV29-1 with TRBJ2-6; maybe TRBD1 (6 bases). This CDR3 region has 20 residues. Trimming cost V 3 bases and J 1 base, with 25 bases left between them. Germline CDR1 reads SQVTM; CDR2 reads ANQGSEA. This CDR3 reads CSVDSIDPRGGSSGANVLTF. Written as DNA, the CDR3 is TGCAGCGTTGACTCAATAGATCCCAGAGGGGGTTCGTCTGGGGCCAACGTCCTGACTTTC.

The sample holds a few counts of this clone. The chain has TRBV6-1 and TRBJ1-2, with D tentatively TRBD1 (5 bases). The CDR3 contains 14 residues. Trimming took off 4 bases at V and 4 bases at J, with 13 bases between the two ends. Per germline, CDR1 MNHNS and CDR2 SASEGT. CDR3: CASSGGRATYGYTF. DNA of the CDR3: TGTGCCAGCAGTGGGGGCAGGGCTACCTATGGCTACACCTTC.

The J gene is TRBJ1-2, the V gene TRBV10-3; 9 nucleotides match TRBD1. This CDR3 spans 13 amino acids. CDR1 and CDR2 (germline): ENHRY, SYGVKD. J lost 8 bases, V lost 0 bases, and 1 base had no gene match. CDR3 region: CAISESDRGGYTF. CDR3 nucleotide sequence: TGTGCCATCAGTGAGTCGGACAGGGGAGGCTACACCTTC.

The chain has TRBV6-1 and TRBJ1-6, with D possibly TRBD1 on 5 matching bases. Per germline, CDR1 MNHNS and CDR2 SASEGT. V was shortened by 3 bases and J by 0 bases, with 6 bases between the two germline ends. The CDR3 is 15 residues long. CDR3 DNA: TGTGCCAGCAGTGATCAGGGCTCCTATAATTCACCCCTCCACTTT. Encoded protein: CASSDQGSYNSPLHF.

The genes are TRBV27 and TRBJ2-7; D may be TRBD1 (6 bases). Germline CDR1 MNHEY, CDR2 SMNVEV (reference sequence). This CDR3 is built from 14 residues. V gave up 2 bases and J gave up 3 bases, with 11 bases separating them. DNA of the CDR3: TGTGCCAGCAGTTTAGCCAGGGGTGGCTACGAGCAGTACTTC. It yields the protein CASSLARGGYEQYF.

In its sample, this clone was seen once. This chain's CDR3 is CASSSRTSGGRETQYF. The CDR3 DNA is TGTGCCAGCAGCTCCCGGACTAGCGGGGGAAGAGAGACCCAGTACTTC. V and J are TRBV7-9 and TRBJ2-5; 13 positions match TRBD2. The CDR3 runs 16 residues. V lost 4 bases and J lost 4; bases outside the gene matches: 6. Germline V gene data show CDR1 as SEHNR and CDR2 as FQNEAQ (reference sequence).

J is TRBJ1-2 and V is TRBV6-5; 9 nucleotides align to TRBD1. Trimming cost V 2 bases and J 8 bases; bases outside gene matches: 6. This CDR3 spans 14 amino acids. Germline lookup yields CDR1 MNHEY and CDR2 SVGAGI. DNA for the CDR3: TGTGCCAGCAGTTACGATACAGGGGGCCGGGGCTACACCTTC. This encodes CASSYDTGGRGYTF.

The table lists this clone with a few counts. This chain joins TRBV6-5 and TRBJ2-2; D not certain. The V end lost 0 bases, the J end lost 6 bases, and 11 bases lay between the germline ends. The germline V gene has CDR1 MNHEY and CDR2 SVGAGI. The CDR3 sequence is 15 residues long. CDR3 loop: CASSYSINRAGELFF. The CDR3 DNA reads as TGTGCCAGCAGTTACTCGATCAACCGGGCCGGGGAGCTGTTTTTT.